Listed here are 5 T cell receptor beta chains from one sample, sequenced in a study of blood T cell repertoires in COVID-19. TCRdb's table, derived via immunoSEQ multiplex PCR, lists solely in-frame clones and lacks some. The sample gives around 200,000 clones, more than 75% of which show up once; around 6% is in the top ten. The sequencing sample was made of PBMCs or T cells enriched from blood (not recorded which). Every receptor here comes from a man aged 35-49 years with acute COVID-19.

CDR3 amino acids: CASSFNRDEQFF. The CDR3 DNA reads as TGTGCCAGCAGTTTTAACAGGGATGAGCAGTTCTTC. The V call is TRBV27, the J call TRBJ2-1; TRBD1 is a possible D gene (6 bases). V lost 3 bases and J 8 bases, leaving 8 bases between the germline ends. Germline CDR1 reads MNHEY; CDR2 reads SMNVEV (reference sequence). The CDR3 sequence is 12 residues long.

In this sample, this clone turned up a few times. The rearrangement links TRBV2 to TRBJ1-6; 7 nucleotides match TRBD1. Trimming cost V 5 bases and J 7 bases; bases outside gene matches: 5. CDR1 and CDR2 (germline): SNHLY, FYNNEI. The CDR3 extends over 14 amino acids. The CDR3 loop reads CASSYDRANSPLHF. In DNA form, the CDR3 reads TGTGCCAGCAGTTACGACAGGGCGAATTCACCCCTCCACTTT. The variable domain in full, completed from reference TRBV2 and TRBJ1-6, reads EPEVTQTPSHQVTQMGQEVILRCVPISNHLYFYWYRQILGQKVEFLVSFYNNEISEKSEIFDDQFSVERPDGSNFTLKIRSTKLEDSAMYFCASSYDRANSPLHFGNGTRLTVT.

CDR3 loop: CAIRPGQGDWGTEAFF. As DNA, the CDR3 is TGTGCCATCAGACCGGGACAGGGGGATTGGGGCACTGAAGCTTTCTTT. The V gene is TRBV10-3, the J gene TRBJ1-1; TRBD1 matches 11 bases. Trimming cost V 6 bases and J 4 bases; bases outside gene matches: 10. The CDR3 has 16 residues. Germline CDR1 ENHRY, CDR2 SYGVKD.

The V gene is TRBV30, the J gene TRBJ1-4, with a weak D call TRBD1 (5 bases). Germline CDR1 reads GTSNPN; CDR2 reads SVGIG (reference sequence). The CDR3 extends over 15 amino acids. Trimming removed 1 base from V and 4 bases from J, with 13 bases in between. The CDR3 sequence: CAWSGGGLINEKLFF. CDR3 DNA: TGTGCCTGGAGTGGGGGGGGTCTGATTAATGAAAAACTGTTTTTT.

This clone was counted between two and nine times. The J gene is TRBJ2-7, the V gene TRBV5-6; D gene uncertain. Per the germline V gene, CDR1 is SGHDT and CDR2 is YYEEEE. The CDR3 is 14 residues long. Deletions cut 0 bases from V and 3 bases from J, with 10 bases between. CDR3 sequence reads: CASSLGMRLYEQYF. CDR3 in DNA: TGTGCCAGCAGCTTGGGTATGCGACTCTACGAGCAGTACTTC. Filled out from reference TRBV5-6 and TRBJ2-7, the complete variable domain reads DAGVTQSPTHLIKTRGQQVTLRCSPKSGHDTVSWYQQALGQGPQFIFQYYEEEERQRGNFPDRFSGHQFPNYSSELNVNALLLGDSALYLCASSLGMRLYEQYFGPGTRLTVT.